The 23 T cell receptor beta chains below all came from one sample that was sequenced in a study of graft-versus-host responses after intestinal transplantation. Libraries were prepared by immunoSEQ multiplex PCR; TCRdb keeps only in-frame clonotypes and omits some of them. The sample records about 94,000 clones, roughly nine tenths being singletons. These receptors have no identified antigens. Source: unstimulated CD8+ T cells sorted from spleen or lymph node cells, taken before intestinal transplant. These receptors originate from a human donor who received an intestinal transplant.

The chain recombines TRBV7-2 with TRBJ2-1, with a tentative D call TRBD1 (6 bases). Trimming took 6 bases from V and 0 from J, leaving 12 bases between them. CDR1 is SGHTA and CDR2 is FQGNSA in the germline V gene. The CDR3 loop spans 15 amino acids. This chain's CDR3 is CASRNQGSSYNEQFF. The CDR3 region has the DNA TGTGCCAGCAGAAATCAGGGGAGCTCCTACAATGAGCAGTTCTTC. Complete variable domain (other parts from reference TRBV7-2 and TRBJ2-1): GAGVSQSPSNKVTEKGKDVELRCDPISGHTALYWYRQSLGQGLEFLIYFQGNSAPDKSGLPSDRFSAERTGGSVSTLTIQRTQQEDSAVYLCASRNQGSSYNEQFFGPGTRLTVL.

CDR3 nucleotide sequence: TGTGCCAGTAGTATAGGGGGGGCCGGGGAGCTGTTTTTT. Its translation is CASSIGGAGELFF. V is TRBV19 and J is TRBJ2-2; the D gene is possibly TRBD2 (6 bases). Deletions cut 1 base from V and 6 bases from J, with 6 bases between. The CDR3 has 13 amino acids. Germline V lookup: CDR1 LNHDA, CDR2 SQIVND (reference sequence).

The chain uses TRBV27 and TRBJ2-1, with 9 bases aligning to TRBD2. The CDR3 runs 14 residues. Trimming at V came to 3 bases and at J to 8 bases, leaving 5 bases not matched to a gene. CDR1 MNHEY and CDR2 SMNVEV come from the germline V gene (reference sequence). CDR3 sequence reads: CASSFAGGLDEQFF. CDR3 DNA sequence: TGTGCCAGCAGTTTTGCGGGAGGGTTGGATGAGCAGTTCTTC.

The V call is TRBV7-9, the J call TRBJ2-3; TRBD1 might be the D (5 bases). The CDR3 length is 13 residues. CDR1 is SEHNR, CDR2 FQNEAQ, per germline (reference sequence). Trimming took off 4 bases at V and 5 bases at J, with 10 bases between the two ends. This chain's CDR3 is CASSSNQGDTQYF. The CDR3 region has the DNA TGTGCCAGCAGCTCAAACCAGGGAGATACGCAGTATTTT.

In its sample, this clone was seen once. The gene calls are TRBV7-9 and TRBJ1-1; 10 positions match TRBD1. There are 18 residues in the CDR3. CDR1 SEHNR and CDR2 FQNEAQ come from the germline V gene (reference sequence). V lost 5 bases to trimming and J lost 0 bases; unmatched junction nucleotides: 12. CDR3 bases: TGTGCCAGCAGCGAAAGGTTTATCGGGACAGGGGTGAACACTGAAGCTTTCTTT. This translates into CASSERFIGTGVNTEAFF. Full variable domain (remainder filled in from reference TRBV7-9 and TRBJ1-1): DTGVSQNPRHKITKRGQNVTFRCDPISEHNRLYWYRQTLGQGPEFLTYFQNEAQLEKSRLLSDRFSAERPKGSFSTLEIQRTEQGDSAMYLCASSERFIGTGVNTEAFFGQGTRLTVV.

The chain combines TRBV5-6 with TRBJ1-2; 8 bases fit TRBD1. Germline V gene data show CDR1 as SGHDT and CDR2 as YYEEEE. The V segment lost 4 bases and the J segment 5 bases; nucleotides outside the gene matches: 7. There are 14 residues in the CDR3. The CDR3: CASSAGQGGYGYTF. In DNA form, the CDR3 reads TGTGCCAGCAGCGCCGGACAGGGAGGGTATGGCTACACCTTC. The full variable domain, in which reference TRBV5-6 and TRBJ1-2 provide the parts outside the CDR3, is DAGVTQSPTHLIKTRGQQVTLRCSPKSGHDTVSWYQQALGQGPQFIFQYYEEEERQRGNFPDRFSGHQFPNYSSELNVNALLLGDSALYLCASSAGQGGYGYTFGSGTRLTVV.

The chain couples TRBV5-1 to TRBJ2-3; 10 positions agree with TRBD2. With V trimmed by 4 bases and J by 2 bases, 13 bases remained unmatched. Germline CDR1 reads SGHRS; CDR2 reads YFSETQ. The CDR3 sequence is 18 residues long. Here the CDR3 reads CASSHVPPSGGATDTQYF. The CDR3 DNA sequence: TGCGCCAGCAGCCACGTACCACCCAGCGGGGGGGCCACAGATACGCAGTATTTT.

The rearrangement joins TRBV7-2 to TRBJ2-7, with D possibly matching TRBD2 (6 bases). This CDR3 is built from 15 residues. Germline CDR1 and CDR2: SGHTA and FQGNSA. Trimming removed 0 bases at V and 2 bases at J, with 11 bases between. The CDR3 loop reads CASSLAGGEPYEQYF. CDR3 DNA sequence: TGTGCCAGCAGCTTAGCTGGCGGGGAGCCCTACGAGCAGTACTTC.

V is TRBV4-1 and J is TRBJ2-1, with D possibly TRBD2 on 6 matching bases. CDR3 length equals 16 residues. Trimming shortened V by 2 bases and J by 0 bases, and 11 bases separated the two germline ends. Germline assignment: CDR1 MGHRA and CDR2 YSYEKL. The CDR3, as DNA: TGCGCCAGCAGCCAACCGGGACTGAGCTCCTACAATGAGCAGTTCTTC. Residues: CASSQPGLSSYNEQFF.

V is TRBV6-5 and J is TRBJ2-7; tentatively, D is TRBD1 (5 bases). This CDR3 is 12 amino acids long. V gave up 5 bases and J gave up 5 bases, with 10 bases separating them. Germline V CDR1 and CDR2: MNHEY, SVGAGI. The CDR3 coding sequence is TGTGCCAGCAGTGAACAGGTGAACGAGCAGTACTTC. This encodes CASSEQVNEQYF.

The chain has TRBV7-9 and TRBJ1-5, with 7 bases fitting TRBD1. After removal of 1 base from V and 1 base from J, the junction contained 4 bases not matched to a gene. The CDR3 loop spans 16 amino acids. Looked up from germline, CDR1 is SEHNR and CDR2 is FQNEAQ (reference sequence). This CDR3 reads CASSLVGRGSNQPQHF. The CDR3 nucleotides read TGTGCCAGCAGCTTAGTTGGCAGGGGGAGCAATCAGCCCCAGCATTTT.

V and J are TRBV4-1 and TRBJ1-6; unclear D gene. Germline V lookup: CDR1 MGHRA, CDR2 YSYEKL. Trimming took 1 base from V and 9 from J, leaving 13 bases between them. This CDR3 spans 15 amino acids. CDR3 DNA: TGCGCCAGCAGCCAAGGCCAGAGTTCGGGTTCACCCCTCCACTTT. It encodes CASSQGQSSGSPLHF.

The rearrangement links TRBV7-9 to TRBJ1-5; unclear D gene. Germline V gene sequence: CDR1 SEHNR, CDR2 FQNEAQ (reference sequence). CDR3 length equals 14 residues. V was cut by 2 bases and J by 4 bases, with 9 bases left in between. The CDR3 sequence: CASSLSGPNQPQHF. CDR3 nucleotide sequence: TGTGCCAGCAGCTTATCTGGGCCAAATCAGCCCCAGCATTTT.

This sequence joins TRBV27 and TRBJ2-2; 14 bases map to TRBD2. This CDR3 has 17 residues. Unmatched junction bases numbered 9, after V lost 5 bases and J lost 7 bases. The germline V gene has CDR1 MNHEY and CDR2 SMNVEV (reference sequence). The CDR3 sequence is CASSLRLAGGPGGELFF. The DNA for the CDR3 is TGTGCCAGCAGTCTCCGACTAGCGGGAGGGCCGGGCGGGGAGCTGTTTTTT.

V and J are TRBV5-6 and TRBJ2-7; tentative D call: TRBD1 (5 bases). From germline, CDR1 is SGHDT and CDR2 YYEEEE. The CDR3 has 11 residues. V lost 4 bases and J lost 3, with 5 bases in between. In DNA, the CDR3 is TGTGCCAGCAGCGACAGCTACGAGCAGTACTTC. It codes for CASSDSYEQYF.

This rearrangement joins TRBV15 to TRBJ2-7, with TRBD2 matching 11 bases. Trimming cost V 5 bases and J 3 bases; bases outside gene matches: 12. The V gene's germline CDR1 is LNHNV and CDR2 YYDKDF (reference sequence). CDR3 length equals 17 residues. CDR3: CATSSREVTSGIYEQYF. The CDR3 DNA is TGTGCCACCAGCTCCCGAGAGGTGACTAGCGGGATCTACGAGCAGTACTTC.

The V call is TRBV6-5, the J call TRBJ2-7; 8 bases align to TRBD2. V trimming: 4 bases; J trimming: 4 bases; junction bases outside the gene matches: 6. Germline-derived CDR1 and CDR2 are MNHEY and SVGAGI. CDR3 length: 14 amino acids. CDR3 in amino acids: CASSFGSSGYEQYF. Written as DNA, the CDR3 is TGTGCCAGCAGTTTCGGGTCTAGCGGGTACGAGCAGTACTTC.

This chain uses TRBV7-6 with TRBJ2-5, with D unresolved. V shed 0 bases and J shed 0 bases, with 5 bases lying between them. CDR3 length: 14 amino acids. Germline lookup yields CDR1 SGHVS and CDR2 FNYEAQ. This chain's CDR3 is CASSLAEYQETQYF. DNA of the CDR3: TGTGCCAGCAGCTTAGCGGAGTACCAAGAGACCCAGTACTTC.

The chain couples TRBV5-5 to TRBJ2-7; 7 bases are a match to TRBD1. The CDR3 is 14 amino acids. V shed 4 bases, J shed 1 base, and the junction held 5 bases outside the gene matches. CDR1 and CDR2 (germline): SGHKS, YYEKEE (reference sequence). The CDR3 here is CASSPQGVSYEQYF. The DNA for the CDR3 is TGTGCCAGCAGCCCCCAGGGGGTGTCCTACGAGCAGTACTTC. Full variable domain (rest looked up from reference TRBV5-5 and TRBJ2-7): DAGVTQSPTHLIKTRGQQVTLRCSPISGHKSVSWYQQVLGQGPQFIFQYYEKEERGRGNFPDRFSARQFPNYSSELNVNALLLGDSALYLCASSPQGVSYEQYFGPGTRLTVT.

The chain carries TRBV28 and TRBJ1-5; maybe TRBD1 (5 bases). The CDR3 is 14 residues long. The V end was cut by 5 bases, the J end by 5 bases, with 13 bases between. Per the germline V gene, CDR1 is MDHEN and CDR2 is SYDVKM. The CDR3 spells CASSGDRPDQPQHF. The CDR3 nucleotides are TGTGCCAGCAGTGGCGACAGACCTGATCAGCCCCAGCATTTT.

This clone has a single count. V usage is TRBV15 and J usage is TRBJ2-2; D may be TRBD2 (6 bases). V lost 1 base to trimming and J lost 2 bases, with 14 bases between them. The CDR3 contains 17 residues. CDR1 and CDR2 from the germline V gene are LNHNV and YYDKDF (reference sequence). CDR3 in amino acids: CATSRVGQGGNTGELFF. CDR3 bases: TGTGCCACCAGCAGAGTAGGTCAGGGAGGAAACACCGGGGAGCTGTTTTTT.

This rearrangement joins TRBV27 to TRBJ2-7, with 7 bases matching TRBD1. Trimming at V came to 6 bases and at J to 6 bases, leaving 8 bases not matched to a gene. Germline CDR1 reads MNHEY; CDR2 reads SMNVEV (reference sequence). The CDR3 covers 13 residues. The CDR3 nucleotides read TGTGCCAGCAGCCGCCGCACAGGGGTCGAGCAGTACTTC. Residues: CASSRRTGVEQYF.

The chain has TRBV7-9 and TRBJ1-1; TRBD1 matches at 11 bases. The CDR3 totals 18 residues. Germline V gene sequence: CDR1 SEHNR, CDR2 FQNEAQ (reference sequence). The V gene end was trimmed by 5 bases and the J gene end by 3 bases; junction bases not matched to a gene: 14. CDR3 coding DNA: TGTGCCAGCAGCCCCCCTTTCGGACAGGGGGCGGGGGACACTGAAGCTTTCTTT. This translates into CASSPPFGQGAGDTEAFF. The complete variable domain, with remaining parts taken from reference TRBV7-9 and TRBJ1-1, reads DTGVSQNPRHKITKRGQNVTFRCDPISEHNRLYWYRQTLGQGPEFLTYFQNEAQLEKSRLLSDRFSAERPKGSFSTLEIQRTEQGDSAMYLCASSPPFGQGAGDTEAFFGQGTRLTVV.